Reported below is one T cell receptor (beta chain). The antigen is unknown. The data are from a study of cytomegalovirus exposure and HLA in healthy donors. Notes on the study in general: As immune exposure information, only CMV serostatus was available. TCR beta chains associated with HLA were, in a later analysis, more clonally expanded than equally common others. Associated with HLA alleles at 0.05 false discovery rate in a later analysis were some 16,000 TCR beta sequences. It was reported in a later analysis that an Asian-associated ancestry cluster showed fewer N-insertions than the roughly 660-donor mean.

PCR used 60 Vbeta primers and 13 Jbeta primers. Repertoires were generated with immunoSEQ multiplex PCR, while TCRdb's copy carries only in-frame clones and drops some. Among about 190,000 clones, 65% to 85% were seen once, and the ten largest hold approximately 1.5%. The germline gives CDR1 SGHRS, CDR2 YFSETQ. CDR3 length equals 11 residues. Sequencing was carried out using PBMCs. The chain recombines TRBV5-1 with TRBJ2-5; no firm D call. The DNA end is more similar to TRBJ2-7, so the J call may be wrong. The TCR originated in a woman aged 18-29 years in good health and CMV-seronegative. The CDR3 sequence is CASSLMNEQYF. CDR3 coding DNA: TGCGCCAGCAGCTTGATGAACGAGCAGTACTTC.